This T cell receptor beta chain was obtained from a study of lymphopenia after photon versus proton radiotherapy. Study-level points and caveats: Proton therapy kept repertoires fairly stable, unlike photons, which gained effector/memory cells. Post-nadir TCR diversity decline inversely tracked overall survival among those who died. After the lymphocyte nadir, photon-treated repertoires showed oligoclonal expansion, especially of CD8+ Temra cells.

From germline, CDR1 is MNHNS and CDR2 SASEGT. This CDR3 is built from 11 residues. Trimming pared 8 bases from V and 14 bases from J, leaving 13 bases between. Produced via immunoSEQ multiplex PCR; TCRdb's table is partial and in-frame only. The table records about 26,000 clones, more than 70% of them present only once. The count of this clone is one. Its antigen is not known. Sequencing used peripheral blood, obtained from a patient treated with photon-based radiotherapy. This TCR was recovered from a man aged 25-45 years with gastric cancer. This chain uses TRBV6-1 with TRBJ1-6; D gene unclear. CDR3 in DNA: TGTGCCAGCCTAGGGCGGGAAACCCTCCACTTT. It codes for CASLGRETLHF.